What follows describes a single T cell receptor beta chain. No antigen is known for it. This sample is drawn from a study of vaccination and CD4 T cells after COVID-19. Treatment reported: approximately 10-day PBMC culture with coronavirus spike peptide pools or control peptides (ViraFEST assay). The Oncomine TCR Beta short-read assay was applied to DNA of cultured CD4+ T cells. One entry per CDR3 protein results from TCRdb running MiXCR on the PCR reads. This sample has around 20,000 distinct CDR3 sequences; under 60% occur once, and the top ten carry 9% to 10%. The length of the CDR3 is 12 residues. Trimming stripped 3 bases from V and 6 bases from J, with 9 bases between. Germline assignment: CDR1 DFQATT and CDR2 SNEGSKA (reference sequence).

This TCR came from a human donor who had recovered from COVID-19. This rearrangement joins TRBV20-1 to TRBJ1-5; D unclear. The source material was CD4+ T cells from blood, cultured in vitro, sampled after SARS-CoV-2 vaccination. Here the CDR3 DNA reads TGCAGTGCTAGGTATCTAGGTCAGCCCCAGCATTTT. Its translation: CSARYLGQPQHF.